This T cell receptor beta chain was obtained from a study of T cells in Graves' hyperthyroidism and ophthalmopathy. Using RNA transcripts as the source, TCR beta CDR3 regions were amplified. First-round RT-PCR targeting the TCR CDR3 was performed with the HTBI primer set. TCRdb called the multiplex PCR reads again in MiXCR, with one record for every CDR3 protein. This table holds under 750,000 distinct CDR3 sequences, roughly 20% found once. Reasons for excluding patients were uncontrolled infection, other autoimmune disease, pregnancy or lactation. Using less than 12 ml of fresh peripheral blood, PBMCs were prepared. The V gene end was trimmed by 7 bases and the J gene end by 0 bases; junction bases not matched to a gene: 6. Germline values: CDR1 MNHNS, CDR2 SASEGT. This CDR3 has 15 amino acids.

The sequenced material came from blood. The receptor was isolated from a woman aged 45-59 years with Graves' hyperthyroidism that later progressed to Graves' ophthalmopathy. This chain connects TRBV6-1 to TRBJ2-4; 7 positions agree with TRBD2. The CDR3 loop is CASKEGGLAKNIQYF. CDR3 nucleotide sequence: TGTGCCAGCAAGGAGGGAGGGCTAGCCAAAAACATTCAGTACTTC.